These 14 T cell receptor beta chains were all obtained from the same sample, sequenced in a study of blood T cell repertoires in COVID-19. TCRdb's copy holds only in-frame clones and misses some; the assay was immunoSEQ multiplex PCR. The sample carries 110,000 or so clones, 75% to 80% recorded once. Sequencing was done on a sample of peripheral blood. Every receptor here comes from a human donor in a cohort sampled during active COVID-19.

The chain couples TRBV3-1 (or the pseudogene TRBV3-2) to TRBJ2-7, with TRBD2 identical over 13 bases. V trimming: 3 bases; J trimming: 6 bases; junction bases outside the gene matches: 5. The CDR3 extends over 15 amino acids. Germline CDR1 reads LGHDT; CDR2 reads YNNKEL (reference sequence). CDR3 bases: TGTGCCAGCAGCCAGGGACTAGCGGGGAAAGGCGAGCAGTACTTC. It translates to CASSQGLAGKGEQYF.

This sequence joins TRBV10-3 and TRBJ1-4; 10 bases fit TRBD1. The CDR3 length is 16 residues. CDR1 ENHRY and CDR2 SYGVKD come from the germline V gene. Germline trimming cut 2 bases from V and 3 bases from J; bases unmatched to any gene: 3. CDR3 region: CAISEPGQGANEKLFF. The CDR3 nucleotides are TGTGCCATCAGTGAGCCAGGACAGGGGGCTAATGAAAAACTGTTTTTT.

The chain links TRBV5-6 to TRBJ1-1; no reliable D call. This CDR3 comprises 13 residues. The germline V and J ends were trimmed by 3 bases and 4 bases, with 10 bases remaining between them. Germline values: CDR1 SGHDT, CDR2 YYEEEE. The CDR3 DNA reads as TGTGCCAGCAGCTGGAGTCTGAGCACTGAAGCTTTCTTT. This gives the protein CASSWSLSTEAFF.

The chain couples TRBV19 to TRBJ1-2; 9 bases match TRBD1. V lost 5 bases and J lost 3; bases outside the gene matches: 7. This CDR3 has 15 amino acids. Germline CDR1 LNHDA, CDR2 SQIVND (reference sequence). The CDR3 DNA follows: TGTGCCAGTAGTTTTACAGGGGGCGACTACTATGGCTACACCTTC. It yields the protein CASSFTGGDYYGYTF.

This clone was seen more than once but under ten times. The V call is TRBV27, the J call TRBJ2-7, with 7 bases aligning to TRBD1. CDR1 is MNHEY, CDR2 SMNVEV, per germline (reference sequence). The CDR3 sequence is 13 residues long. The V segment lost 7 bases and the J segment 2 bases; nucleotides outside the gene matches: 5. CDR3 nucleotides: TGTGCCAGCAAACCAGGGGGACCCTACGAGCAGTACTTC. It specifies CASKPGGPYEQYF.

About this clone: The sample holds other DNA sequences that translate to the same CDR3. The chain links TRBV5-1 to TRBJ1-6; 8 bases map to TRBD1. The germline V gene has CDR1 SGHRS and CDR2 YFSETQ. The CDR3 length is 14 residues. J lost 7 bases, V lost 0 bases, and 0 bases had no gene match. CDR3 residues: CASSLDRGNSPLHF. CDR3 nucleotide sequence: TGCGCCAGCAGCTTGGACAGGGGGAATTCACCCCTCCACTTT.

The chain has TRBV19 and TRBJ1-2; a possible D gene is TRBD1 (5 bases). V lost 0 bases, J lost 4 bases, and 9 bases lay in between. Germline CDR1 LNHDA, CDR2 SQIVND (reference sequence). CDR3 length: 14 residues. This chain's CDR3 is CASSIDPQVYGYTF. The CDR3 bases are TGTGCCAGTAGTATAGACCCACAGGTCTATGGCTACACCTTC. Full variable domain (remainder filled in from reference TRBV19 and TRBJ1-2): DGGITQSPKYLFRKEGQNVTLSCEQNLNHDAMYWYRQDPGQGLRLIYYSQIVNDFQKGDIAEGYSVSREKKESFPLTVTSAQKNPTAFYLCASSIDPQVYGYTFGSGTRLTVV.

This clone came up a few times. The J gene is TRBJ1-6, the V gene TRBV2, with a possible D match to TRBD1 (6 bases). V lost 3 bases and J lost 9, with 30 bases in between. CDR1 and CDR2 (germline): SNHLY, FYNNEI. The CDR3 spans 20 residues. The CDR3 loop is CASSDLPGQDVIGRSSPLHF. CDR3 bases: TGTGCCAGCAGTGACCTGCCGGGACAAGACGTAATAGGAAGGAGTTCACCCCTCCACTTT.

The V and J genes are TRBV18 and TRBJ2-7, with D perhaps TRBD2 (6 bases). The CDR3 has 16 residues. Deletions cut 3 bases from V and 2 bases from J, with 17 bases between. Germline-derived CDR1 and CDR2 are KGHSH and LQKENI. CDR3: CASSPELWGVPYEQYF. Here the CDR3 DNA reads TGTGCCAGCTCACCGGAGCTTTGGGGGGTCCCCTACGAGCAGTACTTC.

The V gene is TRBV2, the J gene TRBJ1-2; 7 positions match TRBD1. J lost 3 bases, V lost 4 bases, and 8 bases had no gene match. This CDR3 contains 15 residues. In germline, CDR1 is SNHLY, CDR2 FYNNEI. In DNA form, the CDR3 reads TGTGCCAGCAGTGCTAGGGACAGTTATTACTATGGCTACACCTTC. As protein: CASSARDSYYYGYTF.

The rearrangement uses TRBV5-1 and TRBJ1-5; possibly TRBD1 for D (5 bases). Deletions cut 0 bases from V and 3 bases from J, with 10 bases between. CDR3 length: 15 amino acids. Germline V gene data show CDR1 as SGHRS and CDR2 as YFSETQ. In DNA form, the CDR3 reads TGCGCCAGCAGCTTGGCCGACAGACACAATCAGCCCCAGCATTTT. As protein: CASSLADRHNQPQHF.

The chain recombines TRBV5-1 with TRBJ1-5, with 7 bases matching TRBD1. Germline V CDR1 and CDR2: SGHRS, YFSETQ. With 3 bases clipped from V and 4 bases from J, the junction kept 13 bases outside the gene matches. The CDR3 extends over 17 amino acids. CDR3 amino acids: CASSSGPGQSANQPQHF. As DNA, the CDR3 is TGCGCCAGCAGCTCGGGTCCGGGACAGTCGGCAAATCAGCCCCAGCATTTT.

This clone has a single count. This chain uses TRBV5-5 with TRBJ1-2; D remains unclear. V shed 0 bases and J shed 4 bases, with 7 bases lying between them. Germline CDR1 SGHKS, CDR2 YYEKEE (reference sequence). The CDR3 covers 13 residues. CDR3 sequence (DNA): TGTGCCAGCAGCTTGGTGTCAGGCTATGGCTACACCTTC. Translating gives CASSLVSGYGYTF.

This sequence joins TRBV2 and TRBJ2-2, with 9 bases lining up with TRBD2. CDR3 length: 16 residues. Unmatched junction bases numbered 6, after V lost 4 bases and J lost 3 bases. CDR1 and CDR2 (germline): SNHLY, FYNNEI. CDR3 bases: TGTGCCAGCAGTGCCGGGCGGGGGGGTTACACCGGGGAGCTGTTTTTT. This sequence encodes CASSAGRGGYTGELFF.